This entry features one TCR beta chain sequence. The data derive from a study of CD8 T cells in Susac syndrome. TEMRA cells were FACS-enriched, with CD8+ and CD4+ T cells isolated negatively. The CDR3 loop spans 13 amino acids. V was pared by 4 bases and J by 5 bases, with 1 base of the junction left unmatched. Germline CDR1 reads SEHNR; CDR2 reads FQNEAQ (reference sequence). Reverse transcription of roughly 0.45 to 1 ug RNA used random hexamers. TCRdb itself ran the immunoSEQ multiplex PCR reads through MiXCR, one entry per CDR3 protein. The sample consists of hundreds of thousands of distinct CDR3 sequences, 89% of them appearing once.

The specimen was CD8+ T cells from PBMCs. The V gene is TRBV7-9, the J gene TRBJ2-7, with 11 nucleotides matching TRBD2. This TCR was sampled from a human donor with multiple sclerosis. The CDR3 is CASSSGLADEQYF. For the CDR3, the DNA is TGTGCCAGCAGCTCGGGACTAGCGGACGAGCAGTACTTC.